This entry is about one TCR beta chain. Its specificity is unknown. This sample is part of a study of cytomegalovirus exposure and HLA in healthy donors. Whole-study results and caveats: Presence/absence analyses supposed approximately even sequencing depth among donors.

Per the germline V gene, CDR1 is SGDLS and CDR2 is YYNGEE. After removal of 0 bases from V and 2 bases from J, the junction contained 1 base not matched to a gene. This CDR3 region has 15 residues. PCR was performed using 60 Vbeta and 13 Jbeta primers. Only in-frame clones appear in the TCRdb table, and some are missing; sequencing was by immunoSEQ multiplex PCR. The top ten hold around 3.9% of the sample, which has more than 95,000 clones, about 73% seen once. The rearrangement joins TRBV9 to TRBJ2-1, with 8 bases matching TRBD2. The receptor was derived from a woman in her forties or fifties in good health and CMV-seropositive. Sequencing used PBMCs. The CDR3 coding sequence is TGTGCCAGCAGCGTAGTCGGGGGGGCCTACAATGAGCAGTTCTTC. It yields the protein CASSVVGGAYNEQFF.